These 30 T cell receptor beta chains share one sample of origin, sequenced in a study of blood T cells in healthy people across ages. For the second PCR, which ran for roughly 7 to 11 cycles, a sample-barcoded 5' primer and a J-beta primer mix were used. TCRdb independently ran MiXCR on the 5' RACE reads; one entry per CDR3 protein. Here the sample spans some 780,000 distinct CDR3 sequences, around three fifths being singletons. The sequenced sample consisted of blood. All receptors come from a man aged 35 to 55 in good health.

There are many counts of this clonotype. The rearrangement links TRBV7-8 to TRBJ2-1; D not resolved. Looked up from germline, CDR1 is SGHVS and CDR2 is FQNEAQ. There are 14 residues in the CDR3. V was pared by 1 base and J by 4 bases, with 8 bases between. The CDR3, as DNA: TGTGCCAGCAGCTTAGGTGGTAATTACAATGAGCAGTTCTTC. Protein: CASSLGGNYNEQFF.

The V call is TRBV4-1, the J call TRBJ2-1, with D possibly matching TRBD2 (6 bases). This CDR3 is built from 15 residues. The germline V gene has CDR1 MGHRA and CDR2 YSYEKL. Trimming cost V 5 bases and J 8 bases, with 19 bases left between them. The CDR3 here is CASSGVAVTGDEQFF. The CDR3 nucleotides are TGCGCCAGCAGCGGGGTAGCGGTAACCGGCGATGAGCAGTTCTTC.

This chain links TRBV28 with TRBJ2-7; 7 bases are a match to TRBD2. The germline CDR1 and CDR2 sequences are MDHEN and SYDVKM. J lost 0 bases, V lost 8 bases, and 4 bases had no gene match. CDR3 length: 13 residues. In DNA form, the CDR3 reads TGTGCCAGCTACACTAGCGACTCCTACGAGCAGTACTTC. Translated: CASYTSDSYEQYF.

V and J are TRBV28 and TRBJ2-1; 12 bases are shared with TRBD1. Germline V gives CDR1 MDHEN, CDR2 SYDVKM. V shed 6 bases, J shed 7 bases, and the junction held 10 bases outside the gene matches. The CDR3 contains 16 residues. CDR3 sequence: CASSSRDRGQLNEQFF. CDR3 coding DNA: TGTGCCAGCAGCTCACGGGACAGGGGGCAATTGAATGAGCAGTTCTTC.

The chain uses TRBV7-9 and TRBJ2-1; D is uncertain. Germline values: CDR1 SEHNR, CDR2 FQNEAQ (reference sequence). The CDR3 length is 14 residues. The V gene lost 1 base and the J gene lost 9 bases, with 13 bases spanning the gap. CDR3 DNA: TGTGCCAGCAGCTTAGACCGGATTTACGGTGAGCAGTTCTTC. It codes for CASSLDRIYGEQFF.

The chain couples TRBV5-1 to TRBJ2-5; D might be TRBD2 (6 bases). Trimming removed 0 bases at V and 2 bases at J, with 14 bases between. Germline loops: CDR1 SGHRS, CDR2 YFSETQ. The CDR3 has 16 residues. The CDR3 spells CASSLVFPGDQETQYF. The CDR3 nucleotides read TGCGCCAGCAGCTTGGTTTTTCCGGGGGATCAAGAGACCCAGTACTTC.

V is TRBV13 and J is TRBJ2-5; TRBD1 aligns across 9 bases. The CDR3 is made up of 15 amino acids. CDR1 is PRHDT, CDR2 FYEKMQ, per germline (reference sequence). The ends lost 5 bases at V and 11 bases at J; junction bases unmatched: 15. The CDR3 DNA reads TGTGCCAGCAGCCTCCGGGACAGGGAGTTCAATGAGCAGTACTTC. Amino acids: CASSLRDREFNEQYF.

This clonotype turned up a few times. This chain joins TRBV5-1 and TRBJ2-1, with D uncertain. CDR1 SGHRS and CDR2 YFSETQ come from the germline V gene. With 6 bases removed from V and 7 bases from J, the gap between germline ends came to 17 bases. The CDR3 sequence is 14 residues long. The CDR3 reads CASTLEVVGNEQFF. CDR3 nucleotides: TGCGCCAGCACCCTAGAAGTGGTGGGGAATGAGCAGTTCTTC.

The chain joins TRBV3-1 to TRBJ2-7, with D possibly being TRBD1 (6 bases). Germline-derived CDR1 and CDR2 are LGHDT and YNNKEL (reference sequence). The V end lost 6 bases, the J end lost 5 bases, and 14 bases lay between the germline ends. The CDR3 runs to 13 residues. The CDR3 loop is CASRGAGIHEQYF. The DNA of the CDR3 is TGTGCCAGCAGGGGGGCAGGGATCCACGAGCAGTACTTC.

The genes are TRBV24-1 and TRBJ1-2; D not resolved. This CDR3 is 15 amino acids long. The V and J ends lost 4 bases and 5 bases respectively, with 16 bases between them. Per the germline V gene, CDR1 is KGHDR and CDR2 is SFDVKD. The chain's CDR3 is CATSDPDVRWYGYTF. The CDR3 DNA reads TGTGCCACCAGTGACCCTGACGTAAGGTGGTATGGCTACACCTTC.

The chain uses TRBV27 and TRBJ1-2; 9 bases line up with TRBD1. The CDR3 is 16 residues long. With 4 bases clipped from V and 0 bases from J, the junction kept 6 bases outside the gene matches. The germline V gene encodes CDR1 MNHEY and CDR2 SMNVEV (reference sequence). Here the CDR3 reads CASSSGQGLSNYGYTF. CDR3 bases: TGTGCCAGCAGTTCGGGACAGGGCTTATCTAACTATGGCTACACCTTC.

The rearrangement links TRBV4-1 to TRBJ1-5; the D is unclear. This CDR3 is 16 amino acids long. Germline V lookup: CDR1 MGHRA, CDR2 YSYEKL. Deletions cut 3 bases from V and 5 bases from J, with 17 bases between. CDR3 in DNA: TGCGCCAGCAGCCAGGAATGGGAGGGATCCTATCAGCCCCAGCATTTT. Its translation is CASSQEWEGSYQPQHF.

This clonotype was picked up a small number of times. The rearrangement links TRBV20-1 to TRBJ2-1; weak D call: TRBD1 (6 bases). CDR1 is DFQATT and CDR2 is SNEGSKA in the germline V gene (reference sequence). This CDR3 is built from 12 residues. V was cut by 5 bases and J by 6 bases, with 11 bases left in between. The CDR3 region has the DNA TGCAGTGCTTCCCCGGACAGCAATGAGCAGTTCTTC. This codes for CSASPDSNEQFF.

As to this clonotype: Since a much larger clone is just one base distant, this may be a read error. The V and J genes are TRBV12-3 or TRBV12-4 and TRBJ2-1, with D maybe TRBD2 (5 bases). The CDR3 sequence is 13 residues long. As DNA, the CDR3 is TGTGCCAGCAAGGGCGGGTCCTACAATGGGCAGTTCTTC. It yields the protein CASKGGSYNGQFF.

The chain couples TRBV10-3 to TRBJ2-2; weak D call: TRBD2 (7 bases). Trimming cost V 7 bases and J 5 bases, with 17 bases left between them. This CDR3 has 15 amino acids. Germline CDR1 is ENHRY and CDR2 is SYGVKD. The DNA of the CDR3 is TGTGCCATCACTAACGCGGGGGCGGGGACCGGGGAGCTGTTTTTT. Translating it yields CAITNAGAGTGELFF.

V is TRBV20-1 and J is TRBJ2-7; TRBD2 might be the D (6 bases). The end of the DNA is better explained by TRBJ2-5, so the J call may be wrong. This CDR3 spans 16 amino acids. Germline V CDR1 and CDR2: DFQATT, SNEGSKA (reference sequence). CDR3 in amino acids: CSARDHGGLPRETQYF. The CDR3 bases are TGCAGTGCTAGAGATCACGGAGGACTACCCCGGGAGACCCAGTACTTC.

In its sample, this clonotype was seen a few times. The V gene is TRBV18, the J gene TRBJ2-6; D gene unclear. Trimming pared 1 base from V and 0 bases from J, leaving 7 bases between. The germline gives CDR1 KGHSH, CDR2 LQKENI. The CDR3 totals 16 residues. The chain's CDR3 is CASSPLSPSGANVLTF. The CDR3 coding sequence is TGTGCCAGCTCACCACTTTCGCCCTCTGGGGCCAACGTCCTGACTTTC.

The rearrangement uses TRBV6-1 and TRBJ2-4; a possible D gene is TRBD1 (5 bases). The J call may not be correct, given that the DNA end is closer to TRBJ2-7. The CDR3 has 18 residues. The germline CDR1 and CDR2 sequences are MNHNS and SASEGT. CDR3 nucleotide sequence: TGTGCCAGCACACCTCTCGTGACAGTGGGATGGGGCTCCTACGAGCAGTACTTC. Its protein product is CASTPLVTVGWGSYEQYF.

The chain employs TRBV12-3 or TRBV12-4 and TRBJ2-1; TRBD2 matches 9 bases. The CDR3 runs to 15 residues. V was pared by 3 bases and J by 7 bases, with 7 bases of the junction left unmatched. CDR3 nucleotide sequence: TGTGCCAGCAGTTTGTGGTTAGCGGGAGAGAATGAGCAGTTCTTC. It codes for CASSLWLAGENEQFF.

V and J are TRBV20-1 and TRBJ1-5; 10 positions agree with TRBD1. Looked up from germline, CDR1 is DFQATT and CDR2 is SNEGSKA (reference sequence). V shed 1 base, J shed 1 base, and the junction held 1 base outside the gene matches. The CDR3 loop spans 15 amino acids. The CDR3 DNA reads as TGCAGTGCTAGAGGGACAGGGGGAAGCAATCAGCCCCAGCATTTT. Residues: CSARGTGGSNQPQHF.

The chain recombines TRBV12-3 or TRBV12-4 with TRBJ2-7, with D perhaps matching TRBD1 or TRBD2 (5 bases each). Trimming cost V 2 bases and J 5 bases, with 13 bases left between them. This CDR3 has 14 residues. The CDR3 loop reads CASSLSRRDDEQYF. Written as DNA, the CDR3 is TGTGCCAGCAGTTTATCCCGAAGGGACGACGAGCAGTACTTC.

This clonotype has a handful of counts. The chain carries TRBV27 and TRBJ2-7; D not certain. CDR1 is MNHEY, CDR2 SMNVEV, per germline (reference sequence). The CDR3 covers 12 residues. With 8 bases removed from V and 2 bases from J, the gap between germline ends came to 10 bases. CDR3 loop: CASGHFPYEQYF. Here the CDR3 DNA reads TGTGCCAGCGGCCACTTCCCCTACGAGCAGTACTTC.

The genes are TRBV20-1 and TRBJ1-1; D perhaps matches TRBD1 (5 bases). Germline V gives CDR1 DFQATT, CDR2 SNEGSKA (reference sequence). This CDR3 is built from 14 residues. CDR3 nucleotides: TGCAGGGGGCTAGGGAGAGGGCGGAACACTGAAGCTTTCTTT. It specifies CRGLGRGRNTEAFF.

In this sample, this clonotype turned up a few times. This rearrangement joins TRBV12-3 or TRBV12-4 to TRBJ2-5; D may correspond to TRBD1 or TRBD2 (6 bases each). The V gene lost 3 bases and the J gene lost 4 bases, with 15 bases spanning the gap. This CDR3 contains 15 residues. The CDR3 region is CASSFSGGLRETQYF. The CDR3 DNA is TGTGCCAGCAGTTTTAGTGGGGGGCTGAGAGAGACCCAGTACTTC.

The CDR3: CATRGQRNEQFF. As DNA, the CDR3 is TGTGCCACCCGGGGACAGAGAAATGAGCAGTTCTTC. This rearrangement joins TRBV24-1 to TRBJ2-1, with TRBD1 matching over 7 bases. Germline lookup yields CDR1 KGHDR and CDR2 SFDVKD. V was clipped by 9 bases and J by 7 bases; unmatched bases: 5. The CDR3 length is 12 residues.

CDR3 residues: CASSELQQYQETQYF. For the CDR3, the DNA is TGTGCCAGCAGTGAATTACAGCAGTACCAAGAGACCCAGTACTTC. The chain links TRBV2 to TRBJ2-5; D unresolved. The CDR3 is 15 residues long. Germline CDR1 is SNHLY and CDR2 is FYNNEI. Trimming pared 2 bases from V and 0 bases from J, leaving 10 bases between.

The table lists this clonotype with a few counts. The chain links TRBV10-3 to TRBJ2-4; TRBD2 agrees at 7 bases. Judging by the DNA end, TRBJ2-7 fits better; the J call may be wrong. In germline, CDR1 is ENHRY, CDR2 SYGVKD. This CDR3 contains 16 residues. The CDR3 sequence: CAISELQFREVGEQYF. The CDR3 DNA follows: TGTGCCATCAGTGAGCTACAATTCCGGGAGGTAGGCGAGCAGTACTTC.

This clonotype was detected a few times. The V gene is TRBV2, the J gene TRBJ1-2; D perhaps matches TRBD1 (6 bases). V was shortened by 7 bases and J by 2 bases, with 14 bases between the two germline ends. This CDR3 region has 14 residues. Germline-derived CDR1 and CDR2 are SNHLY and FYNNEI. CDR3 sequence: CASTTGPENYGYTF. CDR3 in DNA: TGTGCCAGCACCACAGGGCCGGAGAACTATGGCTACACCTTC.

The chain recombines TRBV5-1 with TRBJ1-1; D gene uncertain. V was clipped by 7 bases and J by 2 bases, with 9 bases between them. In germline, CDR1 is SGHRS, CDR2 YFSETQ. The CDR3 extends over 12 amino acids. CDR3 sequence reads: CASHSPNTEAFF. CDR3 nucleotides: TGCGCCAGCCATTCACCAAACACTGAAGCTTTCTTT.

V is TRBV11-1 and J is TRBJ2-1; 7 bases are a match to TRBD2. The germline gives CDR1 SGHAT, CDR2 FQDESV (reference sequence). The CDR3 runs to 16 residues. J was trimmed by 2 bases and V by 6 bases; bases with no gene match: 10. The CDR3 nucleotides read TGTGCCAGCAGGCGGCTTATGGCGGGGGCCTACAATGAGCAGTTCTTC. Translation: CASRRLMAGAYNEQFF.